This T cell receptor (beta chain) is from a study of shared clonotypes between healthy human individuals (dated by TCRdb to the early 2020s). About the investigation overall: The cohort included a few men and a couple of women between 18 and 49 years of age. To increase sequencing depth and limit assay-specific biases, different laboratories used diverse techniques to prepare libraries and sequence TCR repertoires. Each donor's leukapheresis produced roughly between roughly 0.85 and 9.5 billion PBMCs. To estimate repertoire size and how much clonotypes are shared between individuals, the study performed deep sequencing of blood TCR repertoires from roughly five healthy adults. For each donor, CD4 naive and CD4 memory were each run on three plates, CD8 naive on two plates, and CD8 memory on one plate. The investigation overall reported the following: Sampling was restricted to blood, and TCR repertoires in tissues likely differ from the TCR repertoires found in blood. The genetic and exposure-history diversity represented was limited by the small number of donors. Sharing across a few donors was observed for around 5% of naive CD4, 3% to 3.5% of naive CD8, over 2% of memory CD4, and about 0.4% of memory CD8 clonotypes. Clonotypes shared by all four sorted-subset donors showed higher generation probabilities than non-shared clonotypes. Estimated clonotype richness was generally larger for naive than for memory subsets. Rarefaction of sorted-subset datasets indicated incomplete sequencing despite the large sequencing depth. Pairwise subsampling led to the expectation that sequencing depth would affect the degree of clonotype sharing among donors.

A word on this clone: Its antigen is unknown. No base quality information exists; no much larger clone differs at one position.

TCR CDR3 regions were amplified from genomic DNA by multiplex PCR using the deep immunoSEQ assay. Genomic DNA extracted from each cell subset was distributed evenly over all wells of several immunoSEQ 96-well plates, and each plate served as one replicate. For sorted subsets, approximately 190 ng of genomic DNA, equivalent to 25,000 to 35,000 T cell genomes, went into each replicate PCR. Purified libraries were measured with a Qubit 3.0 fluorometer, size-checked on a Bioanalyzer 2100, and measured again with the KAPA Library Quantification kit. A separate single-read 150-cycle Illumina NextSeq 550 flow cell was used to sequence each immunoSEQ 96-well plate. Per the authors' processing: The immunoSEQ output contained only junctional sequences without quality scores, so filtering could not match that applied to full-length reads. To assign V/J genes and CDR3, sequences were annotated against IMGT germline references using PyIR, a Python wrapper for IgBLAST v1.9. Reads were filtered out if the reads had weak V/J assignments (E-value above 1e-6), no CDR3, stop codons, out-of-frame junctions, or ambiguous translated residues. V3J clonotypes were defined as sequences sharing an identical inferred V gene, J gene, and CDR3 amino acid sequence. Percentage overlap between repertoires was computed as shared unique clonotypes divided by the size of the smaller repertoire. Three approaches were used to assess repertoire richness: RTK rarefaction, the Chao1 estimator, and Recon v2.1 estimates of unobserved clonotypes. Generation probabilities were computed with OLGA for all TCRbeta clonotypes obtained by the gDNA method from several donors. TCRdb stores this immuneACCESS table with in-frame sequences only. Part of the clones is absent; in the studies checked, under half of the shortfall reflects unresolved V genes, and no reason is known for the rest. That table is the source of V, J and clone size, and D and trimming were worked out from the DNA. In this sample the table shows roughly 410,000 clones, 90% to 98% of which occur a single time. The ten largest make up approximately 0.3% of the sample.

The germline V gene yields SGDLS for CDR1 and YYNGEE for CDR2. The cysteine opens and the phenylalanine closes a CDR3 of 13 amino acids. Kept here is only the CDR3 DNA, which spans 39 bases and is read in frame from base 1. The V and J ends are trimmed by 4 bases and 5 bases, leaving 12 bases between them. Healthy HIV-negative adults with no recently reported acute infections or vaccinations were included as donors. All donors were Caucasian adults living in Nashville, Tennessee, USA. CD8 memory samples were composed of magnetically selected CD45RO+ cells combined with CCR7-negative CD45RA+ effector memory (TemRA) cells. Blood was collected by leukapheresis, and PBMCs were isolated by Ficoll-Histopaque density gradient centrifugation and then cryopreserved in liquid nitrogen vapor phase. Analytical flow cytometry was used to check the purity and quantity of each magnetically sorted T cell population. Each sorted fraction had its genomic DNA isolated and then quantified by UV absorbance on a Nanodrop 2000c.

The sample consisted of memory CD8+ T cells sorted from blood. What this sample's cell subset or site label stands for: CD45RO+ cells pooled with CCR7-negative TemRA cells. Recombination joined TRBV9 with TRBJ1-2, with an unclear D gene assignment. This receptor was taken from a man aged 25-45 years in good health. The nucleotides read TGTGCCAGCAGCCACACCTCAGAGTATGGCTACACCTTC. Translated, this is CASSHTSEYGYTF.